The T cell receptor (beta chain) described here comes from a study of CXCR3-negative and CXCR3-positive naive CD8 T cells. Regarding the study as a whole: Against CXCR3-negative naive cells, CXCR3-positive naive cells showed more hydrophobic TRB CDR3s. Because surface CD5 did not distinguish the naive subsets, TCR strength was inferred from TRB CDR3 properties. Naive CXCR3-negative and CXCR3-positive cells had similar TRBV-TRBJ usage; memory differed. Both naive subsets had comparably high diversity; memory CD8+ cells much lower.

UMI-tagged TRB cDNA libraries were built via 5' RACE. TCRdb re-called the 5' RACE reads; every CDR3 protein appears as one record, without DNA. Its clone listing holds approximately 89,000 distinct CDR3 sequences. Germline V gene data show CDR1 as SGHVS and CDR2 as FNYEAQ. The CDR3 covers 17 residues. As for this clonotype: Its antigen is as yet unknown.

Naive CD8+ T cells showed a CD45RO-CCR7+CD27+CD95- phenotype. This receptor was identified in a human donor in good health. Some clones in this sample may be carry-over from other donors' samples. The chain employs TRBV7-6 and TRBJ2-3; without DNA, the TCRdb call of TRBD2 cannot be checked. Material for sequencing was naive CXCR3+ CD8+ T cells from blood. Subset noted: CD45RO-CCR7+CD27+CD95- naive CD8+ T cells expressing CXCR3 (TNR3+). The CDR3 loop reads CASSRFSAGSSTDTQYF.